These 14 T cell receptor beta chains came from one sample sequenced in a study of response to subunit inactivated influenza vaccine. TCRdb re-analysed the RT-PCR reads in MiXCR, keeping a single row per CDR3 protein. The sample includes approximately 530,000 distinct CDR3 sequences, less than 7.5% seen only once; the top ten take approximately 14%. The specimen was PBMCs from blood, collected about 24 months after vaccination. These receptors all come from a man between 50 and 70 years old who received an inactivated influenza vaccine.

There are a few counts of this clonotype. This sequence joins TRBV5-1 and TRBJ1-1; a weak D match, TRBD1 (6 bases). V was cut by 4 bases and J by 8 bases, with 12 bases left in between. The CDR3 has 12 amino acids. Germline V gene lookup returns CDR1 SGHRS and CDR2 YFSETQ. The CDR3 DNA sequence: TGCGCCAGCAGCATGGATGGGACAGAAGCTTTCTTT. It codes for CASSMDGTEAFF.

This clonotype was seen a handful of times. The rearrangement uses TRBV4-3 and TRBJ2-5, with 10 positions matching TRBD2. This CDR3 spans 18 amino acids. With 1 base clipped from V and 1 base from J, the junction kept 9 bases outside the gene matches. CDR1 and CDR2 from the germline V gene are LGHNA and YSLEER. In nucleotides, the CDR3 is TGCGCCAGCAGCCAAGCCGTTCCGCTAGCGGGGGCCCAAGAGACCCAGTACTTC. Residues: CASSQAVPLAGAQETQYF.

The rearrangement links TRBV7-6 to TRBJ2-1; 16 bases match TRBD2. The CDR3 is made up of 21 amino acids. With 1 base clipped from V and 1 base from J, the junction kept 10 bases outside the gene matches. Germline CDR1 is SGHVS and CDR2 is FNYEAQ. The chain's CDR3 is CASSLEAGTSGRASSYNEQFF. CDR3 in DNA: TGTGCCAGCAGCTTAGAAGCCGGGACTAGCGGGAGGGCGTCGTCCTACAATGAGCAGTTCTTC.

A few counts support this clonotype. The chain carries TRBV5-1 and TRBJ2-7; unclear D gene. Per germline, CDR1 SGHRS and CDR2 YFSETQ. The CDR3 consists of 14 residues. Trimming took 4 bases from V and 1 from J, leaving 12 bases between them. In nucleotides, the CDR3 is TGCGCCAGCAGCGAAAAGACAAGTTCCTACGAGCAGTACTTC. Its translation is CASSEKTSSYEQYF.

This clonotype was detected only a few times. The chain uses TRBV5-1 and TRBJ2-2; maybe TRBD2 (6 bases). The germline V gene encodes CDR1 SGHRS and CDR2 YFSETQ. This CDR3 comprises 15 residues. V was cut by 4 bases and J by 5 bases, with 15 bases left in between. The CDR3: CASSLRDGGTGELFF. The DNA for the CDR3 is TGCGCCAGCAGCCTCCGGGACGGGGGAACCGGGGAGCTGTTTTTT.

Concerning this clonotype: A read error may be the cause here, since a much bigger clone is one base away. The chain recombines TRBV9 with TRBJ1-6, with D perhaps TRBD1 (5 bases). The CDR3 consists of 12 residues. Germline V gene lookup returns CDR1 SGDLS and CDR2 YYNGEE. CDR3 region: CTSSAGRKPLHF. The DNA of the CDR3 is TGTACCAGCAGCGCAGGGAGAAAACCCCTCCACTTT.

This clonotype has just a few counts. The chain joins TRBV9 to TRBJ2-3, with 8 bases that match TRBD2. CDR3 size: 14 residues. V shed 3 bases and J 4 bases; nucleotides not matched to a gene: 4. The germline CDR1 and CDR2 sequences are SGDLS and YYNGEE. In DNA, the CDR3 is TGTGCCAGCAGCGAGGCGGGGGGATCAGATACGCAGTATTTT. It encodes CASSEAGGSDTQYF.

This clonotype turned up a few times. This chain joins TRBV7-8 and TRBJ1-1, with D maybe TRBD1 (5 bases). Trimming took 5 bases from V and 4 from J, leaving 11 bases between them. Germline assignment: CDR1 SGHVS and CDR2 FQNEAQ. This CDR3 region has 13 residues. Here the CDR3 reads CASSQTESTEAFF. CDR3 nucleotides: TGTGCCAGCAGCCAGACAGAGAGCACTGAAGCTTTCTTT.

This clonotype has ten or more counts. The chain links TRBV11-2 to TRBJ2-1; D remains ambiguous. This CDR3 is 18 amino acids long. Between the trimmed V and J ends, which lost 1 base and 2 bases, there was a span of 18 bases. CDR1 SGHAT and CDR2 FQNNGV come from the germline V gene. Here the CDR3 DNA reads TGTGCCAGCAGCTTAGTTGATCTTGGGGTCCTAACCTACAATGAGCAGTTCTTC. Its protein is CASSLVDLGVLTYNEQFF.

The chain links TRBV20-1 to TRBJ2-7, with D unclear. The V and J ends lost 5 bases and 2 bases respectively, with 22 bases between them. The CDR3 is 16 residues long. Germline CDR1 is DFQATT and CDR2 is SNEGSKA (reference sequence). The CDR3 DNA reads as TGCAGTGCTCCCCAGAGCCTCGTGGGGTCCACCTACGAGCAGTACTTC. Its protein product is CSAPQSLVGSTYEQYF.

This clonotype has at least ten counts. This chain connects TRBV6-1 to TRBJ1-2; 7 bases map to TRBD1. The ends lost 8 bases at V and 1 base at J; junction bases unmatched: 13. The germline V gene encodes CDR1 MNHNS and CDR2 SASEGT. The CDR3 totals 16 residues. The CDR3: CASAPGRDRINYGYTF. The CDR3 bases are TGTGCCAGCGCCCCGGGCAGGGACAGAATTAACTATGGCTACACCTTC.

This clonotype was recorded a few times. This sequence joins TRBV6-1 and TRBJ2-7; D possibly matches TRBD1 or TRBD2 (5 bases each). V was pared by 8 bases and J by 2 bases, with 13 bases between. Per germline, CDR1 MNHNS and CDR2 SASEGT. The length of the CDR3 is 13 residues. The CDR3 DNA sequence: TGTGCCAGCTGGGACCGGGGCCCCTACGAGCAGTACTTC. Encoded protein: CASWDRGPYEQYF.

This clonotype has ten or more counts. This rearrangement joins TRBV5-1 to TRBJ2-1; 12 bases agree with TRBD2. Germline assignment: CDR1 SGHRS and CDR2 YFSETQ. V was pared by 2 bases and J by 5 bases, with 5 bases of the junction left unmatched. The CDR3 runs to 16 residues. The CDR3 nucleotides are TGCGCCAGCAGCTTCACTAGCGGGGGGCCCAACAATGAGCAGTTCTTC. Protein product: CASSFTSGGPNNEQFF.

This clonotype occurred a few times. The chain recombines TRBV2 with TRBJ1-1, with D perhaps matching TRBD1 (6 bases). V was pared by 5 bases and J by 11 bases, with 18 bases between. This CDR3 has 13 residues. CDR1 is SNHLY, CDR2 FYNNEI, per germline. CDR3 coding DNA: TGTGCCAGCAGTTATCAGGGGAACCCCCCCGCTTTCTTT. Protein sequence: CASSYQGNPPAFF.